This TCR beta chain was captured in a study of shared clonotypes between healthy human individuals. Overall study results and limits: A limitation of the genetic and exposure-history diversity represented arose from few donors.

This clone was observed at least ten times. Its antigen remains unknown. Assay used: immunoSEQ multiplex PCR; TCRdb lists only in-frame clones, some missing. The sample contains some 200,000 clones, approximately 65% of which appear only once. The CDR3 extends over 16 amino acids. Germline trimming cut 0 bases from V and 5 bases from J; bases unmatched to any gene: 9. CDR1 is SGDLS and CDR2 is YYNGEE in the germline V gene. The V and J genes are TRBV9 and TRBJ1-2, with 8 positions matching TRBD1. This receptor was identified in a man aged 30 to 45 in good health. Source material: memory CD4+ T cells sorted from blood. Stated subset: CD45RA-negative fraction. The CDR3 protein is CASSVGTGLKGYGYTF. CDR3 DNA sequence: TGTGCCAGCAGCGTAGGGACAGGGCTCAAAGGGTATGGCTACACCTTC.